These 15 T cell receptor beta chains came from one sample sequenced in a study of glioma-infiltrating T cells. The iRepertoire nested amplicon-rescue multiplex PCR amplified TCR alpha and beta CDR3s from RNA. TCRdb independently ran MiXCR on the multiplex PCR reads; one entry per CDR3 protein. The table includes about 190,000 distinct CDR3 sequences, 32% detected once. Sequencing was carried out using glioma tissue, nonneoplastic brain tissue, or PBMCs (not recorded which). Source of these receptors: a human donor with low-grade glioma or glioblastoma, undergoing nonglioma brain surgery, or in good health (not recorded which).

With respect to this clonotype: A much larger clone is a single base away; this may be a read error. This chain connects TRBV7-2 to TRBJ1-6; D uncertain. The germline V gene has CDR1 SGHTA and CDR2 FQGNSA. The CDR3 totals 19 residues. The DNA for the CDR3 is TGTGCCAGCACCCTTAGCACCGGAACTACCAGGTCCTATGATTCACCCCTCCACTTT. Translation gives CASTLSTGTTRSYDSPLHF.

In this sample, this clonotype turned up many times. The rearrangement uses TRBV20-1 and TRBJ1-1; 7 bases agree with TRBD1. The CDR3 covers 16 residues. With V trimmed by 6 bases and J by 0 bases, 13 bases remained unmatched. CDR1 DFQATT and CDR2 SNEGSKA come from the germline V gene (reference sequence). DNA for the CDR3: TGCAGTGCGAGCACTATTCCTACAGGGGTGAACACTGAAGCTTTCTTT. This encodes CSASTIPTGVNTEAFF.

This clonotype has at least ten counts. The rearrangement joins TRBV12-3 or TRBV12-4 to TRBJ1-5; the D gene is possibly TRBD1 (6 bases). Trimming shortened V by 8 bases and J by 7 bases, and 21 bases separated the two germline ends. This CDR3 is 15 amino acids long. The CDR3 sequence: CASSLSAGAGQPQHF. DNA of the CDR3: TGTGCCAGCTCACTCTCGGCGGGGGCTGGGCAGCCCCAGCATTTT.

This clonotype came up many times. The chain is built from TRBV20-1 and TRBJ1-5; D remains ambiguous. Germline V lookup: CDR1 DFQATT, CDR2 SNEGSKA (reference sequence). This CDR3 comprises 12 residues. Trimming took 6 bases from V and 5 from J, leaving 11 bases between them. CDR3 region: CSARTADQPQHF. CDR3 nucleotides: TGCAGTGCGAGGACTGCCGATCAGCCCCAGCATTTT.

Many counts were recorded for this clonotype. The chain links TRBV7-3 to TRBJ1-1, with D uncertain. This CDR3 has 14 amino acids. Germline CDR1 and CDR2: SGHTA and FQGTGA. V lost 0 bases and J 0 bases, leaving 5 bases between the germline ends. DNA for the CDR3: TGTGCCAGCAGCTTAACCGCCATGAACACTGAAGCTTTCTTT. Its translation is CASSLTAMNTEAFF.

The count of this clonotype is one. A single base separates this from a much larger clone, so it may be a read error. The chain is built from TRBV28 and TRBJ2-3; TRBD2 matches 11 bases. The CDR3 loop spans 16 amino acids. Germline-derived CDR1 and CDR2 are MDHEN and SYDVKM. The CDR3 DNA follows: TGTGCCAGCAGTTACAGGACTAGCGGGCCCTCCAGTAAAGTTCGCTTT. Translated, it gives CASSYRTSGPSSKVRF.

This clonotype was found many times. This chain joins TRBV7-6 and TRBJ2-1; 7 nucleotides match TRBD2. The CDR3 loop spans 17 amino acids. J gave up 2 bases and V 5 bases, and 12 bases lay outside the gene matches. CDR1 is SGHVS and CDR2 is FNYEAQ in the germline V gene. The CDR3 DNA reads as TGTGCCAGCAGCCCGGCCCCTTCTAGCGGTCCCTACAATGAGCAGTTCTTC. It translates to CASSPAPSSGPYNEQFF.

This clonotype has just one count. The chain combines TRBV7-2 with TRBJ2-3; TRBD2 aligns across 7 bases. CDR3 length: 15 amino acids. Germline trimming cut 3 bases from V and 1 base from J; bases unmatched to any gene: 4. Germline CDR1 is SGHTA and CDR2 is FQGNSA. Here the CDR3 reads CASSLETSGTDTQYF. The CDR3 DNA sequence: TGTGCCAGCAGCTTGGAAACTAGCGGCACAGATACGCAGTATTTT. Complete variable domain (other parts from reference TRBV7-2 and TRBJ2-3): GAGVSQSPSNKVTEKGKDVELRCDPISGHTALYWYRQSLGQGLEFLIYFQGNSAPDKSGLPSDRFSAERTGGSVSTLTIQRTQQEDSAVYLCASSLETSGTDTQYFGPGTRLTVL.

This rearrangement joins TRBV12-3 or TRBV12-4 to TRBJ2-4, with D possibly being TRBD1 (5 bases). There are 15 residues in the CDR3. Deletions cut 3 bases from V and 0 bases from J, with 9 bases between. This chain's CDR3 is CASSFPGIAKNIQYF. CDR3 DNA: TGTGCCAGCAGTTTCCCAGGGATAGCCAAAAACATTCAGTACTTC.

This clonotype was detected ten times or more. The rearrangement uses TRBV19 and TRBJ2-1, with 7 nucleotides matching TRBD1. J gave up 9 bases and V 4 bases, and 3 bases lay outside the gene matches. The CDR3 contains 12 residues. Germline values: CDR1 LNHDA, CDR2 SQIVND (reference sequence). Written as DNA, the CDR3 is TGTGCCAGTAGTAAGACAGGGTTTGAGCAGTTCTTC. Translation gives CASSKTGFEQFF.

This clonotype was counted between two and nine times. The chain carries TRBV10-2 and TRBJ2-5; weak D call: TRBD1 (5 bases). The CDR3 runs to 19 residues. V lost 0 bases to trimming and J lost 5 bases, with 25 bases between them. The germline CDR1 and CDR2 sequences are WSHSY and SAAADI. CDR3 amino acids: CASSESGMRTDGAEETQYF. In nucleotides, the CDR3 is TGCGCCAGCAGTGAGTCAGGGATGCGTACTGATGGGGCCGAGGAGACCCAGTACTTC.

This clonotype was counted ten times or more. The CDR3 DNA is TGTGCCAGCAGCTTCACTGGTCAGCCCCAGCATTTT. Protein: CASSFTGQPQHF. The rearrangement joins TRBV7-2 to TRBJ1-5; D gene unclear. Germline assignment: CDR1 SGHTA and CDR2 FQGNSA. Trimming shortened V by 3 bases and J by 6 bases, and 6 bases separated the two germline ends. The CDR3 spans 12 residues.

For this clonotype: A read error may be the cause here, since a much bigger clone is one base away. The chain carries TRBV7-2 and TRBJ2-1; possible D gene TRBD2, 6 bases. Trimming removed 6 bases from V and 5 bases from J, with 17 bases in between. This CDR3 comprises 15 residues. CDR1 SGHTA and CDR2 FQGNSA come from the germline V gene. The CDR3 DNA reads as TGTGCCAGCAGTTTAACTAGCAGGAGCCACAATGAGCAGTTCTTC. Protein product: CASSLTSRSHNEQFF.

In this sample, this clonotype turned up many times. The rearrangement joins TRBV7-2 to TRBJ2-7; maybe TRBD2 (5 bases). The CDR3 has 13 amino acids. V was cut by 5 bases and J by 3 bases, with 11 bases left in between. CDR1 is SGHTA and CDR2 is FQGNSA in the germline V gene. CDR3 bases: TGTGCCAGCAGCCCACAAGCGGACTACGAGCAGTACTTC. This codes for CASSPQADYEQYF.

This clonotype was seen a few times. The chain links TRBV7-2 to TRBJ1-2; possibly TRBD1 for D (5 bases). Between the trimmed V and J ends, which lost 5 bases and 8 bases, there was a span of 15 bases. CDR3 length equals 13 residues. Germline V gene data show CDR1 as SGHTA and CDR2 as FQGNSA. The CDR3 region has the DNA TGTGCCAGCAGCCCAAATCAGGGCGGGGGCTACACCTTC. It specifies CASSPNQGGGYTF.